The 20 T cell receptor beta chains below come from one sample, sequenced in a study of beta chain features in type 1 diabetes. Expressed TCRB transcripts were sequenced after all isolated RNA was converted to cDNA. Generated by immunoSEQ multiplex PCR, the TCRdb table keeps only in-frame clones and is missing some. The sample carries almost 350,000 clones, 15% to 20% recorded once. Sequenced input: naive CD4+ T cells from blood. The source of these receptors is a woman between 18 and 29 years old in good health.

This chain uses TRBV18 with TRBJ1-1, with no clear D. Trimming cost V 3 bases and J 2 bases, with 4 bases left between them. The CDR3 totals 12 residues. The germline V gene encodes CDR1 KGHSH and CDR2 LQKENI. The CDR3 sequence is CASSPINTEAFF. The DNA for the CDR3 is TGTGCCAGCTCACCCATTAACACTGAAGCTTTCTTT.

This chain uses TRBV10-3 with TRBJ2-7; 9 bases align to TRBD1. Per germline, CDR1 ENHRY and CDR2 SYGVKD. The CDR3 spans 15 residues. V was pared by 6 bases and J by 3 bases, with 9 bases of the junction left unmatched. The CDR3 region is CAISDPGTGFYEQYF. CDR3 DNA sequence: TGTGCCATCAGCGATCCCGGGACAGGGTTCTACGAGCAGTACTTC.

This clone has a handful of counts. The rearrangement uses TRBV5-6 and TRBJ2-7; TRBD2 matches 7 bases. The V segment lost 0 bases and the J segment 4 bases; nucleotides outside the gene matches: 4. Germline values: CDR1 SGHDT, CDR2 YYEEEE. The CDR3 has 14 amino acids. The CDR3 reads CASSLAPAGYEQYF. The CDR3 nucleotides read TGTGCCAGCAGCTTGGCCCCAGCGGGATACGAGCAGTACTTC.

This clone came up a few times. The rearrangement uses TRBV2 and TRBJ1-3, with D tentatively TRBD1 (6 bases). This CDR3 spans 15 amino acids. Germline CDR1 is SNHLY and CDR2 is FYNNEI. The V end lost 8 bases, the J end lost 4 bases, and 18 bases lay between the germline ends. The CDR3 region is CASGENRASGNTIYF. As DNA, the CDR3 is TGTGCCAGCGGGGAGAACAGGGCATCGGGAAACACCATATATTTT.

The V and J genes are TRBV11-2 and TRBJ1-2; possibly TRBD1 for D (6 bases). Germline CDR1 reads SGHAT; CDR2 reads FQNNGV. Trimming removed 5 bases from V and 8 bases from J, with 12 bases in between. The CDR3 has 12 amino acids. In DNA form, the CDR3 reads TGTGCCAGCAGCCGAGAGGGGGACGGCTACACCTTC. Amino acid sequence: CASSREGDGYTF.

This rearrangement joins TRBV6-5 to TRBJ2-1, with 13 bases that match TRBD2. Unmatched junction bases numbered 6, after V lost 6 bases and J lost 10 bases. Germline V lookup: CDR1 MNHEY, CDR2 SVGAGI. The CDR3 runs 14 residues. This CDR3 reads CASSWTSGREEQFF. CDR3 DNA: TGTGCCAGCAGCTGGACTAGCGGGAGAGAGGAGCAGTTCTTC.

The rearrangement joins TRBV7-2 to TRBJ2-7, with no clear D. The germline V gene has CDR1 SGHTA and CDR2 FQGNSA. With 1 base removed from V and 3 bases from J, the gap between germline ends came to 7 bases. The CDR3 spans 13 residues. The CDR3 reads CASSLENSYEQYF. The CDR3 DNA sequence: TGTGCCAGCAGCTTAGAAAACAGCTACGAGCAGTACTTC. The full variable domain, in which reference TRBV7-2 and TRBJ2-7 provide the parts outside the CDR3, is GAGVSQSPSNKVTEKGKDVELRCDPISGHTALYWYRQSLGQGLEFLIYFQGNSAPDKSGLPSDRFSAERTGGSVSTLTIQRTQQEDSAVYLCASSLENSYEQYFGPGTRLTVT.

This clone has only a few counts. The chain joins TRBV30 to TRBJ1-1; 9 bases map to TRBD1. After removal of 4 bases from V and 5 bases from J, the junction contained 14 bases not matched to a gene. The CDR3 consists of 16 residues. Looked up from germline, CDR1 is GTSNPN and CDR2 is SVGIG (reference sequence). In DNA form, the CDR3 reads TGTGCCTGGATTCCACATTTATTGGACAGGGGAACTGAAGCTTTCTTT. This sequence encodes CAWIPHLLDRGTEAFF.

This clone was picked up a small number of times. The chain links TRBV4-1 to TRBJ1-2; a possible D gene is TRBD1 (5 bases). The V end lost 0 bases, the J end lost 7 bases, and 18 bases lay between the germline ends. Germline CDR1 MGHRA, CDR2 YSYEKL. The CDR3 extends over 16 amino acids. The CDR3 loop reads CASSQEPPVSGGGYTF. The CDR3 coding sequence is TGCGCCAGCAGCCAAGAACCGCCAGTCAGCGGGGGTGGCTACACCTTC.

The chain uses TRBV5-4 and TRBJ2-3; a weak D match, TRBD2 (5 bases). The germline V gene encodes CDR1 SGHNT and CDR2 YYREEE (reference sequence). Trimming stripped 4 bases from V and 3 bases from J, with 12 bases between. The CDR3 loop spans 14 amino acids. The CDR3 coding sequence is TGTGCCAGCAGCCCGCCGAGGAGGACAGATACGCAGTATTTT. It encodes CASSPPRRTDTQYF. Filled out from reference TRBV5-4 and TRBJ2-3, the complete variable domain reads ETGVTQSPTHLIKTRGQQVTLRCSSQSGHNTVSWYQQALGQGPQFIFQYYREEENGRGNFPPRFSGLQFPNYSSELNVNALELDDSALYLCASSPPRRTDTQYFGPGTRLTVL.

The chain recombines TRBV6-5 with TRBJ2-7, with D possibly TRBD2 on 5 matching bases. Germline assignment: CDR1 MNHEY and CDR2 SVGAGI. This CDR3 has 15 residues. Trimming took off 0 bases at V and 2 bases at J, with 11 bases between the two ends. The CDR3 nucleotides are TGTGCCAGCAGTTACTCGACCCTTAGCGCCTACGAGCAGTACTTC. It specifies CASSYSTLSAYEQYF.

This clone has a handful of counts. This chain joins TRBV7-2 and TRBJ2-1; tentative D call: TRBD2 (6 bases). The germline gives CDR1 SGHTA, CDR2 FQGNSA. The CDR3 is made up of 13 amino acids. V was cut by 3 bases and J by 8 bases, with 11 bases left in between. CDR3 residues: CASSFPRLDEQFF. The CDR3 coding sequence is TGTGCCAGCAGCTTCCCTCGACTAGATGAGCAGTTCTTC.

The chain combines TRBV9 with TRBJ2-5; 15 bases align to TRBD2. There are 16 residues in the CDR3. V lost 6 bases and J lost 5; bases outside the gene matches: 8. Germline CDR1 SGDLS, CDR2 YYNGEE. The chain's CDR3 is CASTRGLAGGRETQYF. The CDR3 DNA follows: TGTGCCAGCACCAGAGGACTAGCGGGGGGGCGGGAGACCCAGTACTTC.

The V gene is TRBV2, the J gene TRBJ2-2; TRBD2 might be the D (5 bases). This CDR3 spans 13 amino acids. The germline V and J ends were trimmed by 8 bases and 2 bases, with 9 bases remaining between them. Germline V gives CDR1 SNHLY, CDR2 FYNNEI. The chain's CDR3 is CASSRDNTGELFF. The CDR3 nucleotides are TGTGCCAGCTCTCGGGATAACACCGGGGAGCTGTTTTTT.

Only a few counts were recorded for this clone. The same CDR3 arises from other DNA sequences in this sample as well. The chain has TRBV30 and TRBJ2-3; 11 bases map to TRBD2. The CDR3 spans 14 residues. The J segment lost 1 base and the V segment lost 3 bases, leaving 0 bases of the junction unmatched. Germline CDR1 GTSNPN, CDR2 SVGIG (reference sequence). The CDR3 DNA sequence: TGTGCCTGGAGACTAGCGGGGGGCACAGATACGCAGTATTTT. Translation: CAWRLAGGTDTQYF. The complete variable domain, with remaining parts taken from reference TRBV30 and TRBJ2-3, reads SQTIHQWPATLVQPVGSPLSLECTVEGTSNPNLYWYRQAAGRGLQLLFYSVGIGQISSEVPQNLSASRPQDRQFILSSKKLLLSDSGFYLCAWRLAGGTDTQYFGPGTRLTVL.

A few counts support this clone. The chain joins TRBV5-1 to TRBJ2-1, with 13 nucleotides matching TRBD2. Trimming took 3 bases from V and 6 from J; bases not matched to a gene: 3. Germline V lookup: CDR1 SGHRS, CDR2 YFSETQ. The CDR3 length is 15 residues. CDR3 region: CASSSRTSGSNEQFF. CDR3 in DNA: TGCGCCAGCAGCTCGCGGACTAGCGGGAGCAATGAGCAGTTCTTC.

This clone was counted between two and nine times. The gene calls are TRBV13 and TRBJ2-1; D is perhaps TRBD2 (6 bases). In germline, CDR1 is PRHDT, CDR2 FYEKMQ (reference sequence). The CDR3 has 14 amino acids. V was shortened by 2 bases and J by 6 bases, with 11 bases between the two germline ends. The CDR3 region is CASSLNPSANEQFF. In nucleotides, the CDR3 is TGTGCCAGCAGCTTAAATCCTAGCGCCAATGAGCAGTTCTTC.

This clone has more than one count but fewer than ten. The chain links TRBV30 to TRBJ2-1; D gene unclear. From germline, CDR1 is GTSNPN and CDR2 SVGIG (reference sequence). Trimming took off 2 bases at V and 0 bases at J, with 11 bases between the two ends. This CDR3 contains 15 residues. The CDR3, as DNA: TGTGCCTGGAGTAAAGGCTGGAGCTCCTACAATGAGCAGTTCTTC. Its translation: CAWSKGWSSYNEQFF.

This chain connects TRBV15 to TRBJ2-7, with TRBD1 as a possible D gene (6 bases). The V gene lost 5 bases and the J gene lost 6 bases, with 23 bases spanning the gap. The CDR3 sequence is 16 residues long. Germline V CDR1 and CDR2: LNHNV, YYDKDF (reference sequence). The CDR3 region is CATSPTGQWLPSEQYF. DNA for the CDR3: TGTGCCACCAGCCCCACTGGACAGTGGCTGCCCTCCGAGCAGTACTTC. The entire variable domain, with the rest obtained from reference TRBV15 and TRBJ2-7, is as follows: DAMVIQNPRYQVTQFGKPVTLSCSQTLNHNVMYWYQQKSSQAPKLLFHYYDKDFNNEADTPDNFQSRRPNTSFCFLDIRSPGLGDTAMYLCATSPTGQWLPSEQYFGPGTRLTVT.

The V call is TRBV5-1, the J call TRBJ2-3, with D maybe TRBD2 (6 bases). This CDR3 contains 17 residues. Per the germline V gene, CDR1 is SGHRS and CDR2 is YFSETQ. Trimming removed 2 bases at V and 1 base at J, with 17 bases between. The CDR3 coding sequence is TGCGCCAGCAGCTTCCTACTAGCAACCAGTGGCACAGATACGCAGTATTTT. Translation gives CASSFLLATSGTDTQYF.